The source of this T cell receptor beta chain is a study of T cell repertoires in cytomegalovirus infection. Study-wide background: Well-studied HLA-B-restricted epitopes and recently identified HLA-C-restricted epitopes of CMV were both used in the study. Carrying CMV and the relevant HLA type showed in public TCR beta signatures.

This clonotype was seen a handful of times. Its antigen remains unidentified. V dropped 3 bases and J dropped 0 bases, with 10 bases sitting between them. CDR3 length: 15 residues. Germline CDR1 is SGHTA and CDR2 is FQGNSA. TCRdb fed the reads into MiXCR, producing one record per CDR3 protein. The data contain nearly 700,000 distinct CDR3 sequences, roughly 30% of them singletons. Study-wide findings and caveats: HLA-C-restricted TCR beta clonotypes specific for CMV led the ex vivo response. Of the TCR beta families, the public ones yielded a cumulative frequency that identified carriers of CMV plus the relevant HLA.

The sample was cultured PBMCs, taken from culture after CMV antigen stimulation. The rearrangement links TRBV7-2 to TRBJ2-3; TRBD2 might be the D (5 bases). The receptor was derived from a human donor in good health (CMV status not recorded). Some clones in this sample may be carry-over from other donors' samples. The chain's CDR3 is CASSFRRGSTDTQYF. In nucleotides, the CDR3 is TGTGCCAGCAGCTTTCGCCGGGGTAGCACAGATACGCAGTATTTT.